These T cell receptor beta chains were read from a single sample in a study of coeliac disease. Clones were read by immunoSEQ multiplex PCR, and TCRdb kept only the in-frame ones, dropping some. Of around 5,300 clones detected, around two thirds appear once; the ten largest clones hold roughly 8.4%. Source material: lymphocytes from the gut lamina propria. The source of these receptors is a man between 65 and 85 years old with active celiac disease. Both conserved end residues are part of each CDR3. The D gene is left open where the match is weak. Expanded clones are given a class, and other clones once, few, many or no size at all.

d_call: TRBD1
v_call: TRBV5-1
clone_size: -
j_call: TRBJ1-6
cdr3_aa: CASSPGDRANSPLHF
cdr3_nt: TGCGCCAGCAGCCCCGGGGACAGGGCGAATTCACCCCTCCACTTT

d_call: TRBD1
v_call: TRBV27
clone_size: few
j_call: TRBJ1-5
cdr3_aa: CASSLNRGGSQPQHF
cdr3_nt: TGTGCCAGCAGTTTAAACAGGGGAGGCAGTCAGCCCCAGCATTTT

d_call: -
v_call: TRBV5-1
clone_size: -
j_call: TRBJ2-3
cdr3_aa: CASSLSLAEDAQYF
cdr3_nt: TGCGCCAGCAGCTTGAGTCTAGCAGAGGATGCGCAGTATTTT

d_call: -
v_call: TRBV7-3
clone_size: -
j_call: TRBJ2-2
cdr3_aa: CASSLIQGGARNGELFF
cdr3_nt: TGTGCCAGCAGCTTAATTCAAGGAGGGGCCCGTAATGGGGAGCTGTTTTTT

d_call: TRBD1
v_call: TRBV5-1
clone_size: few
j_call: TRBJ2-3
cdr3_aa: CASSPGQDGADTQYF
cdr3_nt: TGCGCCAGCAGCCCAGGACAGGATGGTGCAGATACGCAGTATTTT

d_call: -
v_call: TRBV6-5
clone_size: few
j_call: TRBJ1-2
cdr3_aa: CASSYSGQGGRIYTF
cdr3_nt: TGTGCCAGCAGTTACTCTGGCCAGGGCGGTCGGATCTACACCTTC

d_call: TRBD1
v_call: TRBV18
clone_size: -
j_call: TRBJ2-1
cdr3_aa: CASSLGTTGTGGNEQFF
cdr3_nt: TGTGCCAGCTCACTAGGAACAACCGGGACAGGGGGAAATGAGCAGTTCTTC

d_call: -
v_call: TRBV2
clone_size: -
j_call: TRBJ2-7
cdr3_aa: CASSRGGSNEQYF
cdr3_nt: TGTGCCAGCTCGAGGGGGGGCTCGAACGAGCAGTACTTC

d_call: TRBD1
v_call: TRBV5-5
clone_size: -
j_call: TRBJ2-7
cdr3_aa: CASSRQGGYEQYF
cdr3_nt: TGTGCCAGCAGCCGACAGGGGGGCTACGAGCAGTACTTC

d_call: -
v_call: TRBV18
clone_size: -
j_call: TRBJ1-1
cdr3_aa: CASSPQGSRNTEAFF
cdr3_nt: TGTGCCAGCTCACCGCAGGGCTCACGGAACACTGAAGCTTTCTTT

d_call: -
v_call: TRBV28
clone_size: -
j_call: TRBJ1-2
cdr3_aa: CASSYEGRRGYTF
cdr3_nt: TGTGCCAGCAGTTATGAGGGGAGGAGAGGCTACACCTTC

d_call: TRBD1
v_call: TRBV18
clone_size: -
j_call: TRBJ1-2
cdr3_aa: CASSGDRGYGYTF
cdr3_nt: TGTGCCAGCTCAGGCGACAGGGGCTATGGCTACACCTTC

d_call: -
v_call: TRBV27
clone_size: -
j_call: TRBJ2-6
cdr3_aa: CASSLVSAGANVLTF
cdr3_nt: TGTGCCAGCAGTTTAGTATCTGCTGGGGCCAACGTCCTGACTTTC

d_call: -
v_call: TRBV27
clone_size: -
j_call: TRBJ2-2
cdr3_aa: CASSTQGTGELFF
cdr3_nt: TGTGCCAGCAGTACACAGGGTACCGGGGAGCTGTTTTTT

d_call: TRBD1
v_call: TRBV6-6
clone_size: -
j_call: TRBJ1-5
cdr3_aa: CASSYSGQGEGQPQHF
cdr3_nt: TGTGCCAGCAGTTACTCGGGACAGGGGGAAGGTCAGCCCCAGCATTTT

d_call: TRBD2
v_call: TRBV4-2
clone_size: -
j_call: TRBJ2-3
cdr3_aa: CASSTGTSGTDTQYF
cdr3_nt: TGTGCCAGCAGCACAGGGACTAGCGGCACAGATACGCAGTATTTT

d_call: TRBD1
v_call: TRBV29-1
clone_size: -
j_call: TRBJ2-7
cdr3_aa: CSVQGAAYEQYF
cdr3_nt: TGCAGCGTTCAGGGGGCCGCCTACGAGCAGTACTTC

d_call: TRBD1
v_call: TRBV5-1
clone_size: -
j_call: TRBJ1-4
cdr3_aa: CASSFSGQGWYNEKLFF
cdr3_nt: TGCGCCAGCAGCTTCTCCGGACAGGGCTGGTATAATGAAAAACTGTTTTTT

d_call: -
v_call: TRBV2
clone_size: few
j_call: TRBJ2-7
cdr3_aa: CASSEIAVFTYEQYF
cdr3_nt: TGTGCCAGCAGTGAAATAGCGGTTTTTACCTACGAGCAGTACTTC

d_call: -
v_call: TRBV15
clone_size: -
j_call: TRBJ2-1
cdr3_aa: CATSREPVLGQFF
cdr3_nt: TGTGCCACCAGCAGAGAGCCCGTTCTCGGGCAGTTCTTC

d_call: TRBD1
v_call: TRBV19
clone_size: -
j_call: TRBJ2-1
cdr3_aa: CASGKKGQSWASSYNEQFF
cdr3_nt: TGTGCCAGTGGGAAGAAGGGACAGTCTTGGGCAAGCTCCTACAATGAGCAGTTCTTC

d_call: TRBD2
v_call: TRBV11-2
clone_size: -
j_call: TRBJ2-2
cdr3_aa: CASSALIAGGTGELFF
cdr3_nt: TGTGCCAGCAGCGCCCTCATAGCGGGAGGAACCGGGGAGCTGTTTTTT

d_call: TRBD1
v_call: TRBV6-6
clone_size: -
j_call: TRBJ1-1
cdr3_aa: CASIRHDRGGSAFF
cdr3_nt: TGTGCCAGCATCCGGCACGACAGGGGAGGGTCAGCTTTCTTT

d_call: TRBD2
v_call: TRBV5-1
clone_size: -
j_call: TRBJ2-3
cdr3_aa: CASSWGGLAGRDTQYF
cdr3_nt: TGCGCCAGCAGCTGGGGGGGACTAGCGGGTAGAGATACGCAGTATTTT

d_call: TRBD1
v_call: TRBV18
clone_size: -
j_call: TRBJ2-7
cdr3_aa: CASSPAGTGDGLRAQYF
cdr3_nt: TGTGCCAGCTCACCAGCCGGGACAGGGGATGGCCTACGAGCGCAGTACTTC

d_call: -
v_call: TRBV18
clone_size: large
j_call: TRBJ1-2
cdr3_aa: CASSPFDTSEGYGYTF
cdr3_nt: TGTGCCAGCTCACCGTTCGACACCTCCGAGGGCTATGGCTACACCTTC

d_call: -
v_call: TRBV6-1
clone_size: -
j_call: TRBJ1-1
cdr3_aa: CASSGSRGTTEAFF
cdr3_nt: TGTGCCAGCAGTGGCTCCAGGGGAACCACTGAAGCTTTCTTT

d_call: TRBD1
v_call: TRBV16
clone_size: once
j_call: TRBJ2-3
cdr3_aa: CASSQLGTGGTEDTQYF
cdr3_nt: TGTGCCAGCAGCCAATTGGGGACAGGGGGGACCGAGGATACGCAGTATTTT

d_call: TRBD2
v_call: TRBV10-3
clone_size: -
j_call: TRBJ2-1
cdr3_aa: CAISKSLPGPGGEQFF
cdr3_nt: TGTGCCATCAGCAAATCCCTTCCGGGCCCGGGGGGTGAGCAGTTCTTC

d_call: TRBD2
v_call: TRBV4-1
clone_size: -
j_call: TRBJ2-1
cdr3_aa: CASSPLAGVVSNEQFF
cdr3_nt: TGCGCCAGCAGCCCCCTAGCGGGAGTCGTAAGCAATGAGCAGTTCTTC

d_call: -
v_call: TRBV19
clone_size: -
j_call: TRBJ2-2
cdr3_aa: CASQPRAGVNTGELFF
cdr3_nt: TGTGCCAGCCAACCGAGGGCCGGAGTGAACACCGGGGAGCTGTTTTTT

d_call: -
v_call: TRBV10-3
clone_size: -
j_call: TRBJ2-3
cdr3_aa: CAISESGGTDTQYF
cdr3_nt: TGTGCCATCAGTGAATCCGGGGGCACAGATACGCAGTATTTT

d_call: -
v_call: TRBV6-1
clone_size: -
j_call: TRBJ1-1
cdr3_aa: CASEALDTEAFF
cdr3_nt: TGTGCCAGCGAGGCCCTAGACACTGAAGCTTTCTTT

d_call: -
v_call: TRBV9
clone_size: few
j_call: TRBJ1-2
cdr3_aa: CASGSVDMNYGYTF
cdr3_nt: TGTGCCAGCGGGTCCGTAGACATGAACTATGGCTACACCTTC

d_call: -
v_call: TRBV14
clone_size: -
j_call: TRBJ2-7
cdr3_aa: CASSSLTGPYEQYF
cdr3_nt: TGTGCCAGCAGTTCCCTAACAGGGCCCTACGAGCAGTACTTC

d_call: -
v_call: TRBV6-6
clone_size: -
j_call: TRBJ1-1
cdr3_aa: CASSYIRSEGTEAFF
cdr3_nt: TGTGCCAGCAGTTATATCAGGTCAGAGGGCACTGAAGCTTTCTTT

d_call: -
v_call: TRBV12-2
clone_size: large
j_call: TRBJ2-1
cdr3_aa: CASRLVLFGTAVNEQFF
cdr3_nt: TGTGCAAGTCGCTTAGTTTTGTTTGGGACAGCAGTCAATGAGCAGTTCTTC

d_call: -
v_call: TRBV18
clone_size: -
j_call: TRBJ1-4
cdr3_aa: CASSPQGTNEKLFF
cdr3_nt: TGTGCCAGCTCACCACAGGGGACTAATGAAAAACTGTTTTTT